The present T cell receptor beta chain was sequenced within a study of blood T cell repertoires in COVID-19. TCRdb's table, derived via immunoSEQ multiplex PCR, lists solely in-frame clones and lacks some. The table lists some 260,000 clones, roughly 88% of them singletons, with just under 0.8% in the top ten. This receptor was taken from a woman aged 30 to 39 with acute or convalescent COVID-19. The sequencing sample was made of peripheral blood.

This CDR3 is CASTVVEAFF. The CDR3 DNA follows: TGTGCCAGTACAGTCGTTGAAGCTTTCTTT. The V gene is TRBV2, the J gene TRBJ1-1; D gene ambiguous. The CDR3 spans 10 residues. The germline gives CDR1 SNHLY, CDR2 FYNNEI. The germline V and J ends were trimmed by 9 bases and 7 bases, with 9 bases remaining between them.